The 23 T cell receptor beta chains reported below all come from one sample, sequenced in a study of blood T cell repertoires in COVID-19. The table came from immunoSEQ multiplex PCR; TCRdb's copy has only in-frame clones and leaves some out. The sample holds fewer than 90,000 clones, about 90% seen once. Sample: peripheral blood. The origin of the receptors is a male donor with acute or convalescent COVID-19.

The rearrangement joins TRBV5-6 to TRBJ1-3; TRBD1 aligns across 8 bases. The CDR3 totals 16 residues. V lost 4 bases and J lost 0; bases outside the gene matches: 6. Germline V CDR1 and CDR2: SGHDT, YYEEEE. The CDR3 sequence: CASSPRDRSSGNTIYF. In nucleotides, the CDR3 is TGTGCCAGCAGCCCGAGGGACAGGAGCTCTGGAAACACCATATATTTT.

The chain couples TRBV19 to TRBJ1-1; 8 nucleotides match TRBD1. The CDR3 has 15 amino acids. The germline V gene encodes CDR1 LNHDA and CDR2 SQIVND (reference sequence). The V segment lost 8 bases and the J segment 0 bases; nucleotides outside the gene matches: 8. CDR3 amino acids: CASADRVGMNTEAFF. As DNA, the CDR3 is TGTGCCAGTGCGGACAGGGTGGGGATGAACACTGAAGCTTTCTTT.

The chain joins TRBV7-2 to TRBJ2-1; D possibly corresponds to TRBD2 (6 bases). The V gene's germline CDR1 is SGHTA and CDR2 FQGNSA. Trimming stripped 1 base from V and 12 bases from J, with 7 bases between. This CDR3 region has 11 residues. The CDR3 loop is CASSLVEGQFF. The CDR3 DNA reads TGTGCCAGCAGCTTAGTGGAGGGGCAGTTCTTC.

The CDR3 loop reads CASSPGQGFTDTQYF. Here the CDR3 DNA reads TGCGCCAGCAGCCCTGGACAGGGGTTCACAGATACGCAGTATTTT. The rearrangement links TRBV5-1 to TRBJ2-3; 9 nucleotides match TRBD1. CDR1 and CDR2 from the germline V gene are SGHRS and YFSETQ. The CDR3 length is 15 residues. Germline trimming cut 4 bases from V and 2 bases from J; bases unmatched to any gene: 5.

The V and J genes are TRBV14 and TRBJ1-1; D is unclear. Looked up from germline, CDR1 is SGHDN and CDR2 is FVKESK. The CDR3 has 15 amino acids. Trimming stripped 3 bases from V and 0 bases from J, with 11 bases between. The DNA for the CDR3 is TGTGCCAGCAGCCACGTGCGGAATTTGAACACTGAAGCTTTCTTT. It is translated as CASSHVRNLNTEAFF.

This chain's CDR3 is CAISQKDSLIAEQYF. The CDR3, as DNA: TGTGCCATCAGCCAAAAGGACTCCCTGATAGCCGAGCAGTACTTC. The V and J genes are TRBV10-3 and TRBJ2-7, with TRBD2 as a possible D gene (5 bases). Deletions cut 6 bases from V and 6 bases from J, with 21 bases between. CDR1 and CDR2 from the germline V gene are ENHRY and SYGVKD. The CDR3 consists of 15 residues.

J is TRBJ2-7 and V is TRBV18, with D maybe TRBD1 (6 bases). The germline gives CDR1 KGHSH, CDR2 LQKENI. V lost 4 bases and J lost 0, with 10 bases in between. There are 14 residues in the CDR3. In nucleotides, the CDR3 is TGTGCCAGCTCACAGAACAGGGACTCCTACGAGCAGTACTTC. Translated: CASSQNRDSYEQYF.

The CDR3 loop is CASSLGSQARGEQFF. The CDR3 DNA follows: TGTGCCAGCAGCTTAGGTAGCCAGGCCCGGGGTGAGCAGTTCTTC. V gene TRBV7-9 combines with J gene TRBJ2-1; D possibly corresponds to TRBD2 (5 bases). The CDR3 runs to 15 residues. Germline V gene sequence: CDR1 SEHNR, CDR2 FQNEAQ (reference sequence). V lost 1 base and J lost 9, with 16 bases in between.

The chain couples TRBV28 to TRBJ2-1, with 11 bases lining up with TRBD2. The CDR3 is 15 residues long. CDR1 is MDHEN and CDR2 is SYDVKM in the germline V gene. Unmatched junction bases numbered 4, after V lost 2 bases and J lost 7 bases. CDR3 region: CASSLGGLAVNEQFF. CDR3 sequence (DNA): TGTGCCAGCAGTTTAGGGGGACTAGCGGTGAATGAGCAGTTCTTC.

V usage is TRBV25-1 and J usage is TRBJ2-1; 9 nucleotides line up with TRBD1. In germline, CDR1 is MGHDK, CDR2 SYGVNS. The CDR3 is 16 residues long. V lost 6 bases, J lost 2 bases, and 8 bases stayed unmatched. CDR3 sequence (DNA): TGTGCCAGCAGCGGGGGACAGGGCCCTCCCTACAATGAGCAGTTCTTC. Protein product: CASSGGQGPPYNEQFF.

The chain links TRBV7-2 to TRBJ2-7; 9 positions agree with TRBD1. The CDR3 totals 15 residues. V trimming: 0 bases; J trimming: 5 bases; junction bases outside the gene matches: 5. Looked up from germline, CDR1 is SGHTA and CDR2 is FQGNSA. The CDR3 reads CASSLAWDRVHEQYF. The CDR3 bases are TGTGCCAGCAGCTTAGCCTGGGACAGGGTCCACGAGCAGTACTTC.

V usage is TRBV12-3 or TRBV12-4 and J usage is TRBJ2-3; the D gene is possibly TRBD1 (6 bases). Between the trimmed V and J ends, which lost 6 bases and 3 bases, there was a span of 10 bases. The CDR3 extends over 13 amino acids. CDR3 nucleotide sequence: TGTGCCAGCAGCGGTACAGGGACAGATACGCAGTATTTT. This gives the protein CASSGTGTDTQYF.

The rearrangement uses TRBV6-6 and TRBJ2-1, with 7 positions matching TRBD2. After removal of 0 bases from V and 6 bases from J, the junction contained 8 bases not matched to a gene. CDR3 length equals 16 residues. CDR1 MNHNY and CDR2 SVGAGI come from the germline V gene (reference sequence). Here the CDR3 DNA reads TGTGCCAGCAGTTACTCGCGCGGGAGCCCGGGCAATGAGCAGTTCTTC. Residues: CASSYSRGSPGNEQFF.

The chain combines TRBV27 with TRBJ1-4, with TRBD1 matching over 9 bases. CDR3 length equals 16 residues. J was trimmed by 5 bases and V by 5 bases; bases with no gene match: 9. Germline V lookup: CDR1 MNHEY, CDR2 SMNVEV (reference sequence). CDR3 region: CASSPLTGTGNEKLFF. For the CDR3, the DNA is TGTGCCAGCAGTCCCCTAACCGGGACAGGGAATGAAAAACTGTTTTTT.

CDR3 loop: CSGEQGLTDTQYF. In DNA, the CDR3 is TGCAGCGGAGAACAGGGGCTCACAGATACGCAGTATTTT. The chain couples TRBV29-1 to TRBJ2-3; 7 positions agree with TRBD1. The germline V gene encodes CDR1 SQVTM and CDR2 ANQGSEA. After removal of 7 bases from V and 2 bases from J, the junction contained 6 bases not matched to a gene. The CDR3 consists of 13 residues.

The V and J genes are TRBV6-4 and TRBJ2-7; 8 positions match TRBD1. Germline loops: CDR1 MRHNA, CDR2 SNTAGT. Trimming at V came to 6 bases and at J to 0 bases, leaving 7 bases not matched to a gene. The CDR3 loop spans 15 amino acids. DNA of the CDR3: TGTGCCAGCAGGGGGGGACAGGTCCACTCCTACGAGCAGTACTTC. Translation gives CASRGGQVHSYEQYF.

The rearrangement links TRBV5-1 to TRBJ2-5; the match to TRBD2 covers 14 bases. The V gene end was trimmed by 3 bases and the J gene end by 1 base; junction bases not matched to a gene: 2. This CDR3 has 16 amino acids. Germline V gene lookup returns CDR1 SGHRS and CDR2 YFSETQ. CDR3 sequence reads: CASSSGLAGGQETQYF. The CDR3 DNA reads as TGCGCCAGCAGCTCCGGACTAGCGGGGGGCCAAGAGACCCAGTACTTC.

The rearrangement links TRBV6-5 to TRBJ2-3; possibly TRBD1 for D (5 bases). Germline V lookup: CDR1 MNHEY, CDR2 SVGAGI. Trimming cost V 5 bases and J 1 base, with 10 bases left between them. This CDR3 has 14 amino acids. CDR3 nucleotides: TGTGCCAGCAGTCGAGGACATCGCACAGATACGCAGTATTTT. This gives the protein CASSRGHRTDTQYF.

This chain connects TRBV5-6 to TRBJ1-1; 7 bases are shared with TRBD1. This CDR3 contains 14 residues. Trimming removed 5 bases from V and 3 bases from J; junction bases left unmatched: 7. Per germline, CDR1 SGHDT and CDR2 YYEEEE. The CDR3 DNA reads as TGTGCCAGCAGGATGACAGGGCTGGACACTGAAGCTTTCTTT. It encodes CASRMTGLDTEAFF. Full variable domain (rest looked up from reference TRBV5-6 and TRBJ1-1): DAGVTQSPTHLIKTRGQQVTLRCSPKSGHDTVSWYQQALGQGPQFIFQYYEEEERQRGNFPDRFSGHQFPNYSSELNVNALLLGDSALYLCASRMTGLDTEAFFGQGTRLTVV.

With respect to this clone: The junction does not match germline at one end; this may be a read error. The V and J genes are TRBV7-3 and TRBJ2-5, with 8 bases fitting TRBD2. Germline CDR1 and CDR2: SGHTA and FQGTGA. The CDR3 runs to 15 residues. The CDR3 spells CASSLSGGSQETQYF. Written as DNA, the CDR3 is TGTGCCAGCAGTTTAAGCGGGGGCTCCCAAGAGACCCAGTACTTC.

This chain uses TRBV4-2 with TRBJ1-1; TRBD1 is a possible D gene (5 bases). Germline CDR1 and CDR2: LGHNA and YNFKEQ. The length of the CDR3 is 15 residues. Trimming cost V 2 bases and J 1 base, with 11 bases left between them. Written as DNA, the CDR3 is TGTGCCAGCAGCCAACTTCACGGACAGAACACTGAAGCTTTCTTT. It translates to CASSQLHGQNTEAFF.

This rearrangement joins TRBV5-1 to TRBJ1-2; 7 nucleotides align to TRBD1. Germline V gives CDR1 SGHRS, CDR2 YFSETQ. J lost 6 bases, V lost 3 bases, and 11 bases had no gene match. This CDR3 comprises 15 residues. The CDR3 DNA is TGCGCCAGCAGCTATGACAGGGTTAATAATAATGGCTACACCTTC. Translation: CASSYDRVNNNGYTF. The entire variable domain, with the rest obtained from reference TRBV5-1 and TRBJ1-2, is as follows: KAGVTQTPRYLIKTRGQQVTLSCSPISGHRSVSWYQQTPGQGLQFLFEYFSETQRNKGNFPGRFSGRQFSNSRSEMNVSTLELGDSALYLCASSYDRVNNNGYTFGSGTRLTVV.

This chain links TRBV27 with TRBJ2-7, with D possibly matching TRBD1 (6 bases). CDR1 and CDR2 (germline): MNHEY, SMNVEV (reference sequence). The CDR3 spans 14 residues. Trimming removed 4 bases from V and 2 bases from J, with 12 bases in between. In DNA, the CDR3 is TGTGCCAGCAGTTCGGACAGCCGACCCTACGAGCAGTACTTC. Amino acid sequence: CASSSDSRPYEQYF.